Shown below are 17 T cell receptor beta chains from a single sample sequenced in a study of PD-1 blockade in mismatch repair-deficient tumors. Assay used: immunoSEQ multiplex PCR; TCRdb lists only in-frame clones, some missing. The sample has about 130,000 clones; about 88% are singletons. This material consisted of peripheral blood, taken roughly 67 weeks after starting pembrolizumab. Receptors originate from an adult with mismatch repair-deficient cancer.

This clone was detected a few times. The chain employs TRBV2 and TRBJ1-1; 7 nucleotides agree with TRBD1. The trim removed 5 bases at V and 0 bases at J, leaving 6 bases unmatched. Germline V gives CDR1 SNHLY, CDR2 FYNNEI. CDR3 length equals 15 residues. The CDR3 is CASSWGDSMNTEAFF. In DNA form, the CDR3 reads TGTGCCAGCAGTTGGGGGGACAGTATGAACACTGAAGCTTTCTTT.

The chain combines TRBV18 with TRBJ1-3; D is uncertain. Trimming cost V 3 bases and J 3 bases, with 12 bases left between them. The CDR3 is made up of 15 amino acids. Germline CDR1 is KGHSH and CDR2 is LQKENI. CDR3: CASSPAGFDGNTIYF. CDR3 bases: TGTGCCAGCTCACCGGCGGGGTTTGATGGAAACACCATATATTTT.

The gene calls are TRBV2 and TRBJ2-7, with 7 bases identical to TRBD1. V was clipped by 11 bases and J by 0 bases; unmatched bases: 10. CDR3 length: 14 amino acids. Germline CDR1 SNHLY, CDR2 FYNNEI. The CDR3 loop is CAGGQDPFSYEQYF. The CDR3 DNA reads TGTGCCGGTGGACAGGACCCGTTCTCCTACGAGCAGTACTTC. The full variable domain, with the rest looked up from reference TRBV2 and TRBJ2-7, is EPEVTQTPSHQVTQMGQEVILRCVPISNHLYFYWYRQILGQKVEFLVSFYNNEISEKSEIFDDQFSVERPDGSNFTLKIRSTKLEDSAMYFCAGGQDPFSYEQYFGPGTRLTVT.

This chain links TRBV5-1 with TRBJ1-1, with D possibly matching TRBD1 (5 bases). CDR3 length: 16 residues. Trimming stripped 1 base from V and 1 base from J, with 14 bases between. Germline V gives CDR1 SGHRS, CDR2 YFSETQ. The CDR3 here is CASSLFGGKGNTEAFF. CDR3 DNA: TGCGCCAGCAGCTTGTTTGGGGGGAAAGGGAACACTGAAGCTTTCTTT. The full variable domain, in which reference TRBV5-1 and TRBJ1-1 provide the parts outside the CDR3, is KAGVTQTPRYLIKTRGQQVTLSCSPISGHRSVSWYQQTPGQGLQFLFEYFSETQRNKGNFPGRFSGRQFSNSRSEMNVSTLELGDSALYLCASSLFGGKGNTEAFFGQGTRLTVV.

CDR3 in amino acids: CASRGQGHEQYF. The CDR3 DNA follows: TGTGCCAGCCGGGGCCAGGGCCACGAGCAGTACTTC. The chain joins TRBV14 to TRBJ2-7, with D perhaps given as TRBD1 or TRBD2 (5 bases each). In germline, CDR1 is SGHDN, CDR2 FVKESK. The CDR3 consists of 12 residues. Trimming took 8 bases from V and 5 from J, leaving 13 bases between them.

The chain joins TRBV25-1 to TRBJ1-5; 7 bases map to TRBD1. Trimming cost V 2 bases and J 4 bases; bases outside gene matches: 14. Germline CDR1 MGHDK, CDR2 SYGVNS. This CDR3 contains 18 residues. CDR3 in DNA: TGTGCCAGCAGTGAAGAATCGGGACAGCCATACCAAAATCAGCCCCAGCATTTT. Protein product: CASSEESGQPYQNQPQHF.

V and J are TRBV7-9 and TRBJ1-4; D is possibly TRBD1 (5 bases). Germline V gene lookup returns CDR1 SEHNR and CDR2 FQNEAQ (reference sequence). The CDR3 contains 17 residues. The V gene lost 5 bases and the J gene lost 9 bases, with 25 bases spanning the gap. CDR3 bases: TGTGCCAGCAGCCAAGGGGTCCTACAAGGTTCCAATCAAAAACTGTTTTTT. Its protein product is CASSQGVLQGSNQKLFF.

This rearrangement joins TRBV5-4 to TRBJ2-7, with unresolved D. CDR3 length: 13 residues. Per the germline V gene, CDR1 is SGHNT and CDR2 is YYREEE (reference sequence). Trimming stripped 2 bases from V and 7 bases from J, with 13 bases between. CDR3 in amino acids: CASSFVPNQEQYF. The DNA of the CDR3 is TGTGCCAGCAGCTTCGTACCTAACCAGGAGCAGTACTTC.

V gene TRBV25-1 combines with J gene TRBJ1-3; 7 bases are shared with TRBD1. CDR3 length: 15 amino acids. V gave up 2 bases and J gave up 9 bases; unmatched junction bases: 10. Per germline, CDR1 MGHDK and CDR2 SYGVNS. The CDR3 nucleotides read TGTGCCAGCAGTGAAATTGGAAAGGGGGCGAGCACCATATATTTT. This codes for CASSEIGKGASTIYF.

V gene TRBV6-1 combines with J gene TRBJ2-5, with TRBD2 identical over 7 bases. The V gene end was trimmed by 2 bases and the J gene end by 5 bases; junction bases not matched to a gene: 5. This CDR3 is 14 amino acids long. Germline CDR1 reads MNHNS; CDR2 reads SASEGT. This CDR3 reads CASSEQAGRETQYF. The CDR3 DNA sequence: TGTGCCAGCAGTGAACAAGCGGGACGGGAGACCCAGTACTTC.

The chain is built from TRBV2 and TRBJ2-3; 8 positions match TRBD2. CDR3 length: 15 residues. Per the germline V gene, CDR1 is SNHLY and CDR2 is FYNNEI. The ends lost 9 bases at V and 4 bases at J; junction bases unmatched: 12. The DNA for the CDR3 is TGTGCCAGAAAAAGAAGCGGGAGTGGTGCAGATACGCAGTATTTT. It codes for CARKRSGSGADTQYF. Supplemented by reference TRBV2 and TRBJ2-3, the full variable domain reads EPEVTQTPSHQVTQMGQEVILRCVPISNHLYFYWYRQILGQKVEFLVSFYNNEISEKSEIFDDQFSVERPDGSNFTLKIRSTKLEDSAMYFCARKRSGSGADTQYFGPGTRLTVL.

This chain links TRBV4-1 with TRBJ1-2, with 7 bases matching TRBD1. The CDR3 sequence is 12 residues long. In germline, CDR1 is MGHRA, CDR2 YSYEKL. With V trimmed by 4 bases and J by 4 bases, 0 bases remained unmatched. This CDR3 reads CASSPGGYGYTF. CDR3 DNA sequence: TGCGCCAGCAGCCCAGGGGGCTATGGCTACACCTTC.

This clone was seen a few times. The chain links TRBV30 to TRBJ2-7; D is unclear. The CDR3 is made up of 16 amino acids. The germline CDR1 and CDR2 sequences are GTSNPN and SVGIG (reference sequence). V shed 2 bases and J shed 0 bases, with 17 bases lying between them. CDR3 sequence reads: CAWSNYGVSGSYEQYF. For the CDR3, the DNA is TGTGCCTGGAGTAACTATGGAGTCTCGGGCTCCTACGAGCAGTACTTC.

This clone was seen once. J is TRBJ2-1 and V is TRBV5-3; 8 bases fit TRBD1. TRBV5-3 is reported as an ORF; its role is uncertain. There are 15 residues in the CDR3. Germline trimming cut 8 bases from V and 5 bases from J; bases unmatched to any gene: 12. In nucleotides, the CDR3 is TGTGCCAGCAGCCCCCTCCAGGGGGCCGACAATGAGCAGTTCTTC. The encoded protein is CASSPLQGADNEQFF.

J is TRBJ2-7 and V is TRBV11-3; D might be TRBD1 or TRBD2, each matching 5 bases. Trimming cost V 5 bases and J 2 bases, with 16 bases left between them. Per germline, CDR1 SGHNT and CDR2 YENEEA. The CDR3 is 15 residues long. The CDR3 spells CASSQLGDGTYEQYF. CDR3 nucleotides: TGTGCCAGCAGCCAGCTTGGGGACGGCACCTACGAGCAGTACTTC.

To note about this clone: Other DNA sequences in this sample translate to the same CDR3. The J gene is TRBJ2-7, the V gene TRBV30; D unresolved. Between the trimmed V and J ends, which lost 0 bases and 5 bases, there was a span of 5 bases. The CDR3 extends over 11 amino acids. In germline, CDR1 is GTSNPN, CDR2 SVGIG (reference sequence). The chain's CDR3 is CAWSVRDEQYF. The DNA for the CDR3 is TGTGCCTGGAGTGTACGAGACGAGCAGTACTTC.

The V call is TRBV30, the J call TRBJ2-7, with TRBD2 as a possible D gene (5 bases). Looked up from germline, CDR1 is GTSNPN and CDR2 is SVGIG (reference sequence). The CDR3 is 17 residues long. Trimming stripped 1 base from V and 0 bases from J, with 19 bases between. In DNA, the CDR3 is TGTGCCTGGAGTGGGATCGACCTAGGACTGAGCTCCTACGAGCAGTACTTC. Amino acids: CAWSGIDLGLSSYEQYF.